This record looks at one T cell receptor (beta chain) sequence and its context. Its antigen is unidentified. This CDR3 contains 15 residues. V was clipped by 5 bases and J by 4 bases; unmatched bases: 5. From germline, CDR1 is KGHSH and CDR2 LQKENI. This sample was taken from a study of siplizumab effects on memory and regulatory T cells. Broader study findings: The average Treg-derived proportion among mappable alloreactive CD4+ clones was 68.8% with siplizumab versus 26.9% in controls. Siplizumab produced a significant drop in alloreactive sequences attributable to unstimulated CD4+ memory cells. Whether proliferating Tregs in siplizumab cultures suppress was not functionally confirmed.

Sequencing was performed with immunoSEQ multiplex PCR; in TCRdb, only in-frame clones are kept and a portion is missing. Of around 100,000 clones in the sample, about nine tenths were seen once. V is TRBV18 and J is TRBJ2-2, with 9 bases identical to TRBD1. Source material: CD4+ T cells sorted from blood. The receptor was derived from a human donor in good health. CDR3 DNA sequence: TGTGCCAGCTCATGGGCGGACAGGGGCACCGGGGAGCTGTTTTTT. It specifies CASSWADRGTGELFF. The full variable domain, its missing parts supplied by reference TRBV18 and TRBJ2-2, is NAGVMQNPRHLVRRRGQEARLRCSPMKGHSHVYWYRQLPEEGLKFMVYLQKENIIDESGMPKERFSAEFPKEGPSILRIQQVVRGDSAAYFCASSWADRGTGELFFGEGSRLTVL.